Included here is one T cell receptor beta chain sequence, with context. Its target is not known. Profiling relied on immunoSEQ multiplex PCR, and the TCRdb table lists in-frame clones only, not all of them. The top ten hold roughly 1.9% of the sample, which has 150,000 or so clones, approximately 80% seen once. This entry is derived from a study of cytotoxic CD8 clonotypes in ibrutinib-treated CLL. Study-level background: Median treatment time before response sampling was about 12 months, range 6 to 36.

Germline CDR1 and CDR2: SGHTS and YDEGEE. The length of the CDR3 is 15 residues. Trimming pared 0 bases from V and 7 bases from J, leaving 16 bases between. Overall study results and limits: Public clonotypes were uncommon and contracted or stayed stable on treatment. Researchers report that baseline clonality outpaced age-matched healthy donors and tracked circulating CD8+ T-cell counts.

The sequence derives from a human donor with chronic lymphocytic leukemia. The V gene is TRBV5-8, the J gene TRBJ1-2; a weak D match, TRBD1 (5 bases). Sequences were derived from PBMCs, sampled after 12 months of ibrutinib treatment. The CDR3, as DNA: TGTGCCAGCAGCTTGGCCCAGCAGGGTTTGCCTGGCTACACCTTC. This gives the protein CASSLAQQGLPGYTF.